The source of this T cell receptor beta chain is a study of blood T cell repertoires in COVID-19. For the study at large: PBMCs, B-cell-depleted T cells, or T cells provided the cDNA or gDNA that made up the material.

A Seattle source enrolled patients during active infection and followed them longitudinally. Germline CDR1 is MNHEY and CDR2 is SVGAGI. This CDR3 region has 13 residues. V was clipped by 3 bases and J by 9 bases, with 13 bases between them. Sequencing was performed with immunoSEQ multiplex PCR; in TCRdb, only in-frame clones are kept and a portion is missing. This table holds about 180,000 clones, 65% to 85% found once. The rearrangement uses TRBV6-5 and TRBJ2-3; a weak D match, TRBD2 (5 bases). This sequence was found in a woman in her forties with COVID-19, enrolled during active disease. Specimen: peripheral blood. Here the CDR3 DNA reads TGTGCCAGCAGTTATCAGGTAGCGAGAACGCAGTATTTT. This codes for CASSYQVARTQYF.